The present T cell receptor beta chain was sequenced within a study of blood T cell repertoires in COVID-19. Study as a whole: Samples representing acute and convalescent COVID-19 were sourced from the United States, Italy and Spain. Nucleic acid was either cDNA or gDNA, and it came from T cells, B-cell-depleted T cells, or PBMCs.

Source study methods: Amplified reference gene primers provided the basis for estimating nucleated cell counts. Sequenced by immunoSEQ multiplex PCR; TCRdb stores in-frame clones only, minus some. That table furnishes V, J and clone size, whereas the DNA furnished D and trimming. The table includes roughly 150,000 clones, approximately 73% detected once. V shed 4 bases and J shed 5 bases, with 20 bases lying between them. The CDR3 is made up of 16 amino acids. The germline V gene has CDR1 LGHDT and CDR2 YNNKEL (reference sequence). The V call is TRBV3-1 (or the pseudogene TRBV3-2), the J call TRBJ1-1; possibly TRBD1 for D (6 bases). Sequenced: peripheral blood. This TCR was recovered from an elderly woman with acute or convalescent COVID-19. CDR3 nucleotides: TGTGCCAGCAGCCCCAGCCGGGGGGGCGGAATGACTGAAGCTTTCTTT. Residues: CASSPSRGGGMTEAFF.